This T cell receptor beta chain was sequenced for a study of blood T cell repertoires in COVID-19. Whole-study context: COVID-19 samples collected from the United States, Italy and Spain covered acute and convalescent phases. T cells, B-cell-depleted T cells, or PBMCs supplied cDNA or gDNA.

Assignments of participants to cohorts depended upon their own reported clinical history. This CDR3 has 16 residues. Germline lookup yields CDR1 SGHTS and CDR2 YDEGEE. V was clipped by 3 bases and J by 0 bases, with 12 bases between them. In the original analysis: Amplifying reference gene primers gave estimates of nucleated cell counts. Only in-frame clones appear in the TCRdb table, and some are missing; sequencing was by immunoSEQ multiplex PCR. The D gene and trimming were derived from the DNA, and the V and J assignments and clone size from that table. The table shows roughly 350,000 clones, with more than 90% occurring only once.

The sequenced material came from PBMCs or T cells enriched from blood (not recorded which). This chain uses TRBV5-8 with TRBJ1-4; the D gene is possibly TRBD1 (5 bases). This sequence was found in a woman aged 25-40 years who had recovered from COVID-19. CDR3 in DNA: TGTGCCAGCAGCTGGATCTCGGGGGCAACTAATGAAAAACTGTTTTTT. Protein product: CASSWISGATNEKLFF.